This T cell receptor beta chain was retrieved from a study of regulatory T cells in long-lasting Graves disease (dated by TCRdb to about 2021). Study-level background: In the newly diagnosed Graves' disease group, patients had been taking antithyroid drugs for less than 3 months. Peripheral blood TCR sequencing and RNA sequencing compared persistent Graves' disease patients with newly diagnosed Graves' disease patients. The study took place in China and was registered as a clinical trial. A total of around 35 samples were covered by TCR sequencing, comprising roughly 13 persistent and about 20 newly diagnosed Graves' disease patients. The research as a whole found: Persistent disease showed preferential use of TRBV28, TRBJ1-2 and TRBJ2-5, whereas newly diagnosed disease favored TRBV20-1 and TRBJ2-1. Persistent patients shared more public clonotypes among themselves (2,741) than newly diagnosed patients did (about 970). Because the primary lesion, thyroid tissue, could not be accessed, the study looked at peripheral blood alone. Only the TCR beta chain was sequenced and analyzed. Compared with newly diagnosed patients, patients with persistent Graves' disease had lower TCR Shannon entropy and fewer highly expanded clones, which suggests clonal expansion. The authors noted that the small sample size was a limitation that may lower accuracy.

The library came from multiplex PCR. The instrument given in TCRdb is Illumina HiSeq 4000. To build TCR beta libraries, CDR3 regions were amplified by Arm-PCR using iRepertoire HTBI primers. PCR products were gel purified before sequencing. The authors' pipeline ran thus. Gene usage analysis of CDR3 amino acid clonotypes relied on the 60 to 65 TRBV and 15 or so TRBJ segments identified across samples. COPE and FqMerger were used to merge the filtered high-quality paired reads into contigs. Contigs were aligned with BLAST to IMGT TRBV, TRBD and TRBJ reference genes, and CDR3 was defined per IMGT. Highly expanded clones were defined as clonotypes with a frequency above 0.1%. Shannon entropy served as the measure of repertoire diversity, while the Gini coefficient captured V-J evenness. Public clonotypes were defined as clonotypes shared by more than one individual. The public reads were reprocessed in TCRdb via fastp at Q25 and MiXCR, keeping in-frame beta chains. Identical CDR3 proteins give one entry, which carries the most common genes and DNA. V and J calls and clone size were set by TCRdb, not the authors. This sample holds 350,000 to 400,000 distinct CDR3 sequences; roughly 17% were observed only once. The ten most abundant clones make up 20% to 25% of the sample.

V drops 5 bases and J drops 0 bases, leaving 18 bases in between. There are 17 amino acids in the CDR3, from cysteine to phenylalanine inclusive. Of the read, only the CDR3 DNA is kept; its 51 bases are in frame from base 1. The time point label on this specimen signifies: newly diagnosed GD, antithyroid drugs for less than 3 months. For both TCR sequencing and RNA sequencing, RNA was extracted from PBMCs using TRIzol. The diagnosis of Graves' disease was made according to American Thyroid Association guidelines. Patients were recruited from an endocrinology department in Xi'an, China. Each patient gave roughly 10 milliliters of peripheral blood, collected in an EDTA anticoagulant tube. Ficoll Paque Plus density gradient separation was used to isolate PBMCs, and no further T cell sorting was done. An Agilent 2100 Bioanalyzer and agarose gel were used to assess RNA quality, and a NanoDrop 2000 was used to measure RNA concentration.

This clonotype was observed many times. It lacks a known antigen. No base-level quality is on record; no much larger clone is a single base apart. These data are also associated with another study on T cells in Graves' hyperthyroidism and ophthalmopathy. From the second report: Graves' hyperthyroidism was defined as stable when no progression to ophthalmopathy occurred over 18 months of follow-up. The hyperthyroidism patients were between 18 and 65 years old and newly diagnosed, with a disease duration of less than 2 months. Patients with uncontrolled infections, other autoimmune diseases, pregnancy or lactation were excluded. Clinical symptoms, serum thyroxine and TRAb, thyroid ultrasound, and orbital computed tomography formed the basis for the diagnoses. The first round of RT-PCR for the TCR CDR3 was performed with the HTBI primer set and the Qiagen OneStep RT-PCR kit. Most expanded thyroid clonotypes (frequency above 0.001) were also detected in blood, suggesting blood repertoires may reflect thyroid immune responses. Ophthalmopathy was separated from stable hyperthyroidism by a 13 V-J signature model, with 85% to 90% sensitivity and roughly 81% specificity obtained in cross-validation and 80%/75% obtained in testing. In validation, the model predicted progression to ophthalmopathy a median of approximately 6.3 months before onset, with 70% to 71% sensitivity and 72.22% specificity. To identify distinguishing TCR V-J signatures, a discovery cohort of about 100 patients was used, comprising some 45 with Graves' ophthalmopathy and approximately 58 with stable Graves' hyperthyroidism. Prospective prediction of ophthalmopathy was tested in an independent validation cohort of 18 to 20 hyperthyroidism patients and 15 to 17 patients who later progressed to ophthalmopathy. The roughly 94 discovery patients were randomly split 7:3 into training and test sets. In addition, the study compared T-cell repertoires in thyroid tissue and in blood from roughly six Graves' hyperthyroidism patients. After blood sampling, hyperthyroidism patients were treated with methimazole at a starting dose of 30 mg daily, and ophthalmopathy patients were treated with high-dose intravenous methylprednisolone. Libraries were constructed in a second round of multiplex PCR, after which size selection and purification were carried out. Sequencing of the libraries was done on an Illumina HiSeq2000 using paired-end 100 bp reads. SOAPnuke was used to process the raw data, removing reads that contained adapters or uncalled bases, had a mean Phred below 15, or lacked an exact match to the constant primer or identifier. COPE v1.2.5 was used to merge the high-quality paired reads, and each unique nucleotide sequence was defined as a clonotype. MiTCR v1.1 was used to align clonotypes to the IMGT TRBV, TRBD and TRBJ reference segments. The analysis included only V-J combinations with a frequency above 0.0001, which together covered roughly 99% of the repertoires. A TCS score was defined as the ratio between F50 (clonal expansion) and ExV (chaos), using BLOSUM62-based TCRdist between CDR3 peptides within each V-J. Welch's t-statistics and random forest reduced around 520 V-J features to 10 to 15, which were used in a naive Bayes classifier (R e1071). Sample size was not statistically predetermined, and blinding of investigators to group allocation was not performed. According to the paper, TCR Vbeta CDR3 sequencing was carried out on over 130 peripheral blood samples, which came from about 45 ophthalmopathy, about 75 hyperthyroidism and some 17 progressor patients.

The rearrangement joined TRBV12-3 or TRBV12-4 to TRBJ2-3; the D gene is perhaps TRBD2, from 5 matching bases. This clonotype was sampled from a woman younger than 35 with Graves disease. Donor details come from another sample of the same person, matched by shared clones. The specimen was peripheral blood mononuclear cells (PBMCs), collected at new diagnosis, from a patient treated with antithyroid drugs. The CDR3 corresponds to CASSPPPFSASTDTQYF. The DNA is TGTGCCAGCAGTCCACCGCCGTTTAGCGCAAGCACAGATACGCAGTATTTT.